These 25 T cell receptor beta chains came from one sample sequenced in a study of blood T cell repertoires in COVID-19. TCRdb's copy holds only in-frame clones and misses some; the assay was immunoSEQ multiplex PCR. The table shows about 15,000 clones, with 80% to 90% occurring only once. The sequenced sample was peripheral blood. The receptors derive from a man in his 70s in a cohort sampled during active COVID-19.

The chain has TRBV5-3 and TRBJ2-1; 7 nucleotides match TRBD1. TRBV5-3 has ORF status, its function being uncertain. The CDR3 loop spans 14 amino acids. V gave up 2 bases and J gave up 5 bases; unmatched junction bases: 4. CDR3 residues: CARSFPGQNNEQFF. DNA of the CDR3: TGTGCCAGAAGCTTCCCGGGACAGAACAATGAGCAGTTCTTC.

The V gene is TRBV28, the J gene TRBJ2-4; 9 nucleotides agree with TRBD2. Germline V CDR1 and CDR2: MDHEN, SYDVKM. Trimming took 2 bases from V and 6 from J; bases not matched to a gene: 17. The CDR3 loop spans 19 amino acids. The CDR3 DNA reads as TGTGCCAGCAGTTTACGCATTTATAGCGGGAGTTCCCCCCTAAACATTCAGTACTTC. Translating it yields CASSLRIYSGSSPLNIQYF.

The CDR3 sequence is CASRGRPGQGVYEQYF. CDR3 bases: TGTGCCAGCAGAGGCAGGCCGGGACAGGGGGTTTACGAGCAGTACTTC. This rearrangement joins TRBV27 to TRBJ2-7; 11 bases fit TRBD1. The germline V gene has CDR1 MNHEY and CDR2 SMNVEV (reference sequence). V trimming: 6 bases; J trimming: 4 bases; junction bases outside the gene matches: 11. The CDR3 is 16 residues long.

V gene TRBV2 combines with J gene TRBJ2-3, with TRBD2 matching 8 bases. Germline CDR1 and CDR2: SNHLY and FYNNEI. V lost 9 bases to trimming and J lost 3 bases; unmatched junction nucleotides: 8. The CDR3 has 14 amino acids. The CDR3 protein is CASAREGPTDTQYF. The DNA for the CDR3 is TGTGCCAGTGCCCGGGAGGGCCCAACAGATACGCAGTATTTT.

The sample holds one count of this clone. J is TRBJ2-7 and V is TRBV11-1; 9 nucleotides agree with TRBD2. The V gene end was trimmed by 4 bases and the J gene end by 4 bases; junction bases not matched to a gene: 8. This CDR3 is built from 15 residues. CDR1 and CDR2 from the germline V gene are SGHAT and FQDESV (reference sequence). The CDR3 region has the DNA TGTGCCAGCAGCTCCTCTAGCGGGGTGAGTTACGAGCAGTACTTC. Translation: CASSSSSGVSYEQYF.

CDR3 protein: CASSDSGSGYGYTF. The CDR3 DNA follows: TGTGCCAGCAGTGATTCAGGGTCGGGCTACGGCTACACCTTC. The chain combines TRBV25-1 with TRBJ1-2; the D gene is possibly TRBD1 (5 bases). In germline, CDR1 is MGHDK, CDR2 SYGVNS. There are 14 residues in the CDR3. Trimming left V 3 bases short and J 8 bases short, with 16 bases between.

The chain recombines TRBV7-6 with TRBJ2-7; TRBD2 matches 14 bases. Germline CDR1 is SGHVS and CDR2 is FNYEAQ. V dropped 3 bases and J dropped 1; count of bases not matched to a gene: 2. This CDR3 is 16 amino acids long. CDR3 loop: CASSLGLAGESYEQYF. The CDR3 DNA follows: TGTGCCAGCAGCTTGGGACTAGCGGGAGAGTCCTACGAGCAGTACTTC.

The chain uses TRBV6-2 or TRBV6-3 and TRBJ1-1; possibly TRBD1 for D (6 bases). Trimming removed 4 bases from V and 11 bases from J, with 14 bases in between. Germline V CDR1 and CDR2: MNHEY, SVGEGT. The CDR3 contains 12 residues. CDR3 in amino acids: CASSFPTGLAFF. CDR3 in DNA: TGTGCCAGCAGTTTCCCTACAGGGTTGGCTTTCTTT.

The DNA for the CDR3 is TGTGCCAGCAGTGAAAGACTGTACAATGAGCAGTTCTTC. This gives the protein CASSERLYNEQFF. The genes are TRBV2 and TRBJ2-1; D is unresolved. CDR1 and CDR2 from the germline V gene are SNHLY and FYNNEI. The CDR3 consists of 13 residues. The germline V and J ends were trimmed by 2 bases and 4 bases, with 6 bases remaining between them.

The chain combines TRBV5-4 with TRBJ2-7; 8 nucleotides line up with TRBD2. The CDR3 covers 14 residues. V was clipped by 3 bases and J by 3 bases; unmatched bases: 5. Germline assignment: CDR1 SGHNT and CDR2 YYREEE (reference sequence). The CDR3 sequence is CASSSAGVIYEQYF. DNA of the CDR3: TGTGCCAGCAGCTCAGCGGGAGTGATCTACGAGCAGTACTTC.

The rearrangement links TRBV9 to TRBJ2-2, with 8 bases lining up with TRBD1. The CDR3 length is 16 residues. Germline V gene sequence: CDR1 SGDLS, CDR2 YYNGEE. The J segment lost 1 base and the V segment lost 4 bases, leaving 6 bases of the junction unmatched. CDR3 bases: TGTGCCAGCAGCCCCCGCGGACAGGGGAACACCGGGGAGCTGTTTTTT. It codes for CASSPRGQGNTGELFF.

This clone was seen a single time. This rearrangement joins TRBV6-5 to TRBJ2-7, with a tentative D call TRBD2 (5 bases). The CDR3 runs to 11 residues. Germline values: CDR1 MNHEY, CDR2 SVGAGI. V was clipped by 11 bases and J by 6 bases, with 14 bases between them. CDR3 in amino acids: CAVLRGSEQYF. CDR3 bases: TGTGCCGTCCTCCGCGGGTCCGAGCAGTACTTC.

This clone occurred once. The germline gene is not matched at one end of the junction; a read error may be the cause. The chain joins TRBV7-9 to TRBJ1-2; unclear D gene. CDR1 and CDR2 (germline): SEHNR, FQNEAQ (reference sequence). The CDR3 totals 14 residues. CDR3 region: CASSLGSISEEGSF. The CDR3 DNA sequence: TGTGCCAGCAGCTTAGGAAGTATCTCCGAGGAGGGTAGTTTC.

The rearrangement links TRBV18 to TRBJ1-2; D is unclear. Germline CDR1 KGHSH, CDR2 LQKENI. This CDR3 comprises 14 residues. V was clipped by 3 bases and J by 5 bases, with 13 bases between them. CDR3 nucleotide sequence: TGTGCCAGCTCACCTGGAGGAGAAATATATGGCTACACCTTC. Its protein product is CASSPGGEIYGYTF.

This clone counts as medium-sized (0.01 to 0.1%). CDR3 nucleotides: TGCGCCAGCAGCCCTACGACAGGGTCTAATCAGCCCCAGCATTTT. Its protein is CASSPTTGSNQPQHF. The chain links TRBV5-1 to TRBJ1-5; 7 positions match TRBD1. Germline V CDR1 and CDR2: SGHRS, YFSETQ. There are 15 residues in the CDR3. V gave up 4 bases and J gave up 4 bases; unmatched junction bases: 8.

The chain joins TRBV11-2 to TRBJ2-7; 13 nucleotides match TRBD2. V shed 5 bases and J 4 bases; nucleotides not matched to a gene: 5. The CDR3 sequence is 15 residues long. Germline values: CDR1 SGHAT, CDR2 FQNNGV. The CDR3 nucleotides are TGTGCCAGCAGCCCTTGGACTAGCGGGAGTTACGAGCAGTACTTC. This encodes CASSPWTSGSYEQYF.

The chain employs TRBV28 and TRBJ2-2, with D tentatively TRBD2 (6 bases). This CDR3 has 16 residues. Trimming pared 0 bases from V and 2 bases from J, leaving 10 bases between. Germline-derived CDR1 and CDR2 are MDHEN and SYDVKM. In DNA form, the CDR3 reads TGTGCCAGCAGTTTATGGGTTAGCGGAAACACCGGGGAGCTGTTTTTT. This translates into CASSLWVSGNTGELFF.

This clone has more than one count but fewer than ten. The chain employs TRBV4-1 and TRBJ2-7; possibly TRBD1 for D (6 bases). V lost 3 bases and J lost 1, with 13 bases in between. The CDR3 consists of 15 residues. Germline lookup yields CDR1 MGHRA and CDR2 YSYEKL. Here the CDR3 DNA reads TGCGCCAGCAGCCAGTCTTTGACAGGTTCCTACGAGCAGTACTTC. Translated: CASSQSLTGSYEQYF.

J is TRBJ1-1 and V is TRBV6-5, with TRBD1 identical over 7 bases. This CDR3 spans 15 amino acids. With 5 bases clipped from V and 0 bases from J, the junction kept 6 bases outside the gene matches. Per the germline V gene, CDR1 is MNHEY and CDR2 is SVGAGI. CDR3 residues: CASSRTGALNTEAFF. CDR3 sequence (DNA): TGTGCCAGCAGTCGAACAGGGGCCTTGAACACTGAAGCTTTCTTT.

V gene TRBV2 combines with J gene TRBJ1-2; 9 bases line up with TRBD1. The germline V gene has CDR1 SNHLY and CDR2 FYNNEI. CDR3 size: 13 residues. With V trimmed by 4 bases and J by 7 bases, 4 bases remained unmatched. This chain's CDR3 is CASSVDRGRGYTF. The CDR3 nucleotides read TGTGCCAGCAGTGTGGACAGGGGACGTGGCTACACCTTC.

This chain connects TRBV5-1 to TRBJ2-7; possibly TRBD1 for D (6 bases). CDR1 and CDR2 (germline): SGHRS, YFSETQ. The CDR3 is 16 amino acids. The V end was cut by 2 bases, the J end by 5 bases, with 20 bases between. The CDR3 sequence: CASSFFGRGGSNEQYF. CDR3 in DNA: TGCGCCAGCAGCTTTTTTGGCAGGGGTGGTTCCAACGAGCAGTACTTC.

The chain uses TRBV4-2 and TRBJ1-5; the match to TRBD1 covers 8 bases. V shed 0 bases and J 7 bases; nucleotides not matched to a gene: 5. This CDR3 has 15 residues. Per the germline V gene, CDR1 is LGHNA and CDR2 is YNFKEQ. The chain's CDR3 is CASSQDPAGGQPQHF. The CDR3 DNA follows: TGTGCCAGCAGCCAAGATCCGGCAGGGGGCCAGCCCCAGCATTTT.

The chain is built from TRBV3-1 (or the pseudogene TRBV3-2) and TRBJ2-7; 7 bases fit TRBD1. CDR1 is LGHDT and CDR2 is YNNKEL in the germline V gene (reference sequence). The CDR3 sequence is 15 residues long. V was pared by 4 bases and J by 0 bases, with 6 bases of the junction left unmatched. The CDR3: CASSRSGTASYEQYF. CDR3 nucleotides: TGTGCCAGCAGCCGATCCGGGACAGCCTCCTACGAGCAGTACTTC.

This chain joins TRBV15 and TRBJ2-2; D may be TRBD2 (6 bases). From germline, CDR1 is LNHNV and CDR2 YYDKDF (reference sequence). The length of the CDR3 is 16 residues. The V end was cut by 4 bases, the J end by 2 bases, with 14 bases between. CDR3 bases: TGTGCCACCAGCATCGAGTCCGGGAGTAACACCGGGGAGCTGTTTTTT. It is translated as CATSIESGSNTGELFF.

J is TRBJ2-7 and V is TRBV28, with a tentative D call TRBD2 (6 bases). Trimming shortened V by 4 bases and J by 4 bases, and 8 bases separated the two germline ends. CDR3 size: 12 residues. Germline CDR1 reads MDHEN; CDR2 reads SYDVKM. For the CDR3, the DNA is TGTGCCAGCAGTTGGGACTCTTACGAGCAGTACTTC. It codes for CASSWDSYEQYF.